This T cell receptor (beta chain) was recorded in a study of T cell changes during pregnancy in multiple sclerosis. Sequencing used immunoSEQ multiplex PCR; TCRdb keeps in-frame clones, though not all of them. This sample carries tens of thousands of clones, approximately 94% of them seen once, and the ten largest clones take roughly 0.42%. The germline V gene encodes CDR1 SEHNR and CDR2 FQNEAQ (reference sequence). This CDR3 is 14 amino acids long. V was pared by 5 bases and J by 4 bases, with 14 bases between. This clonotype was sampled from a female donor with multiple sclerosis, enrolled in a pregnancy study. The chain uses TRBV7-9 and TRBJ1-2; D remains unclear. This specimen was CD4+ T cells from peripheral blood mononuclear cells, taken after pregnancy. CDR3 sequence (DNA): TGTGCCAGCAGCCTTGTGACGGGGAGCTATGGCTACACCTTC. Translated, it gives CASSLVTGSYGYTF.